These 24 T cell receptor beta chains were all obtained from the same sample, sequenced in a study of cytomegalovirus exposure and HLA in healthy donors. Only in-frame clones appear in the TCRdb table, and some are missing; sequencing was by immunoSEQ multiplex PCR. The sample holds hundreds of thousands of clones, around 80% seen once. The sample consisted of PBMCs. These TCRs come from a woman in her twenties or thirties in good health and CMV-seropositive.

The CDR3 reads CASSLLTGDETQYF. The CDR3, as DNA: TGTGCCAGCAGCCTTCTGACAGGGGACGAGACCCAGTACTTC. The chain carries TRBV7-9 and TRBJ2-5, with 8 bases fitting TRBD1. Unmatched junction bases numbered 7, after V lost 5 bases and J lost 5 bases. The CDR3 has 14 residues. Per the germline V gene, CDR1 is SEHNR and CDR2 is FQNEAQ (reference sequence).

The table lists this clone with a few counts. The V gene is TRBV5-1, the J gene TRBJ1-2, with a tentative D call TRBD1 (6 bases). The CDR3 is 12 amino acids. CDR1 is SGHRS and CDR2 is YFSETQ in the germline V gene. Deletions cut 0 bases from V and 6 bases from J, with 6 bases between. The CDR3, as DNA: TGCGCCAGCAGCTTGGAGGGGGATGGCTACACCTTC. Translation: CASSLEGDGYTF.

J is TRBJ2-7 and V is TRBV4-3; D is perhaps TRBD1 (6 bases). Trimming took 1 base from V and 4 from J, leaving 14 bases between them. Germline loops: CDR1 LGHNA, CDR2 YSLEER. The CDR3 loop spans 15 amino acids. The CDR3 reads CASSQVSGQNYEQYF. The DNA of the CDR3 is TGCGCCAGCAGCCAAGTCTCGGGACAAAATTACGAGCAGTACTTC.

This chain connects TRBV5-1 to TRBJ2-3, with 8 bases matching TRBD1. CDR1 and CDR2 from the germline V gene are SGHRS and YFSETQ. The trim removed 2 bases at V and 4 bases at J, leaving 9 bases unmatched. The CDR3 is made up of 16 amino acids. CDR3 protein: CASSLPTGGVADTQYF. The CDR3 coding sequence is TGCGCCAGCAGCTTACCAACAGGGGGTGTCGCAGATACGCAGTATTTT.

The chain uses TRBV29-1 and TRBJ1-5, with D perhaps matching TRBD1 (5 bases). Germline assignment: CDR1 SQVTM and CDR2 ANQGSEA. The CDR3 is made up of 13 amino acids. V dropped 3 bases and J dropped 11 bases, with 17 bases sitting between them. The CDR3 here is CSVEGTGPEAQHF. For the CDR3, the DNA is TGCAGCGTTGAGGGGACCGGACCGGAAGCCCAGCATTTT.

The V gene is TRBV15, the J gene TRBJ2-7; either TRBD1 or TRBD2 may fit D (5 bases each). The CDR3 loop spans 13 amino acids. In germline, CDR1 is LNHNV, CDR2 YYDKDF (reference sequence). The V gene lost 6 bases and the J gene lost 4 bases, with 13 bases spanning the gap. The DNA of the CDR3 is TGTGCCACCAGAAACGGGGCGCAGTACGAGCAGTACTTC. It encodes CATRNGAQYEQYF.

This clone was seen just once. The chain couples TRBV30 to TRBJ1-1; weak D call: TRBD1 (6 bases). Per the germline V gene, CDR1 is GTSNPN and CDR2 is SVGIG (reference sequence). Trimming left V 2 bases short and J 1 base short, with 8 bases between. The CDR3 spans 13 residues. CDR3 sequence: CAWSPQGNTEAFF. In nucleotides, the CDR3 is TGTGCCTGGAGTCCACAGGGGAACACTGAAGCTTTCTTT. The variable domain in full, completed from reference TRBV30 and TRBJ1-1, reads SQTIHQWPATLVQPVGSPLSLECTVEGTSNPNLYWYRQAAGRGLQLLFYSVGIGQISSEVPQNLSASRPQDRQFILSSKKLLLSDSGFYLCAWSPQGNTEAFFGQGTRLTVV.

This clone was seen a single time. This chain connects TRBV7-9 to TRBJ1-2, with D maybe TRBD1 (5 bases). Germline V CDR1 and CDR2: SEHNR, FQNEAQ (reference sequence). Trimming took off 5 bases at V and 1 base at J, with 14 bases between the two ends. The CDR3 totals 15 residues. CDR3 protein: CASSDDRTINYGYTF. For the CDR3, the DNA is TGTGCCAGCAGCGACGACAGAACCATTAACTATGGCTACACCTTC.

The rearrangement joins TRBV5-1 to TRBJ2-2; possible D gene TRBD1, 5 bases. The V and J ends lost 4 bases and 1 base respectively, with 11 bases between them. The CDR3 is 15 residues long. Germline loops: CDR1 SGHRS, CDR2 YFSETQ. The CDR3 nucleotides are TGCGCCAGCAGCACGGCAGGGTGGAACACCGGGGAGCTGTTTTTT. Its protein product is CASSTAGWNTGELFF.

The chain carries TRBV19 and TRBJ2-2; the match to TRBD2 covers 11 bases. The CDR3 extends over 13 amino acids. The V segment lost 8 bases and the J segment 5 bases; nucleotides outside the gene matches: 1. Per germline, CDR1 LNHDA and CDR2 SQIVND (reference sequence). The CDR3 here is CASGLAGTGELFF. In nucleotides, the CDR3 is TGTGCCAGTGGACTAGCGGGTACCGGGGAGCTGTTTTTT.

The table lists this clone with a few counts. CDR3 sequence reads: CAWSNREETF. The CDR3 DNA reads TGTGCCTGGAGTAATAGGGAAGAAACCTTC. This chain joins TRBV30 and TRBJ1-2; no firm D call. V was clipped by 2 bases and J by 14 bases, with 12 bases between them. CDR1 is GTSNPN and CDR2 is SVGIG in the germline V gene (reference sequence). The CDR3 sequence is 10 residues long. The entire variable domain, with the rest obtained from reference TRBV30 and TRBJ1-2, is as follows: SQTIHQWPATLVQPVGSPLSLECTVEGTSNPNLYWYRQAAGRGLQLLFYSVGIGQISSEVPQNLSASRPQDRQFILSSKKLLLSDSGFYLCAWSNREETFGSGTRLTVV.

This clone was picked up one time. The chain joins TRBV6-5 to TRBJ1-4; D is possibly TRBD1 (6 bases). Germline V gene data show CDR1 as MNHEY and CDR2 as SVGAGI. V lost 4 bases and J 2 bases, leaving 11 bases between the germline ends. The CDR3 covers 15 residues. The CDR3 protein is CASSSRGGTNEKLFF. CDR3 in DNA: TGTGCCAGCAGTTCCCGAGGGGGGACTAATGAAAAACTGTTTTTT.

Regarding this clone: One junction end disagrees with the germline gene, perhaps due to a read error. The chain couples TRBV29-1 to TRBJ2-7, with 8 bases aligning to TRBD2. Per germline, CDR1 SQVTM and CDR2 ANQGSEA. The CDR3 extends over 17 amino acids. The CDR3 coding sequence is TGCAGCGTTGAAGATAGGGCCGGGAGGGCACTTTCCTACGATCAGTACTTC. This translates into CSVEDRAGRALSYDQYF.

This sequence joins TRBV6-5 and TRBJ2-4, with 8 bases identical to TRBD1. Germline V gene sequence: CDR1 MNHEY, CDR2 SVGAGI. Trimming cost V 4 bases and J 9 bases; bases outside gene matches: 8. This CDR3 has 14 residues. CDR3 in amino acids: CASSSTGGRGIQYF. The CDR3 DNA follows: TGTGCCAGCAGTTCTACAGGGGGTCGGGGCATTCAGTACTTC.

The rearrangement uses TRBV5-6 and TRBJ1-1; no definite D call. Between the trimmed V and J ends, which lost 3 bases and 2 bases, there was a span of 8 bases. Germline values: CDR1 SGHDT, CDR2 YYEEEE. The CDR3 has 13 residues. CDR3 coding DNA: TGTGCCAGCAGCTGGGAGGGAAACACTGAAGCTTTCTTT. Amino acids: CASSWEGNTEAFF.

The chain joins TRBV4-3 to TRBJ2-1; 12 bases are a match to TRBD2. The CDR3 loop spans 16 amino acids. Germline assignment: CDR1 LGHNA and CDR2 YSLEER. After removal of 1 base from V and 4 bases from J, the junction contained 2 bases not matched to a gene. The CDR3 spells CASSQGLAGEYNEQFF. For the CDR3, the DNA is TGCGCCAGCAGCCAAGGACTAGCGGGAGAGTACAATGAGCAGTTCTTC.

The rearrangement links TRBV5-1 to TRBJ2-3, with TRBD2 identical over 7 bases. The V gene's germline CDR1 is SGHRS and CDR2 YFSETQ. V shed 0 bases, J shed 1 base, and the junction held 11 bases outside the gene matches. This CDR3 has 18 amino acids. The CDR3, as DNA: TGCGCCAGCAGCTTGGAGCGGCGGTTAGCGGGTCGCACAGATACGCAGTATTTT. Its translation: CASSLERRLAGRTDTQYF.

Regarding this clone: The same CDR3 arises from other DNA sequences in this sample as well. The V call is TRBV18, the J call TRBJ1-1, with a weak D call TRBD1 (6 bases). Trimming stripped 0 bases from V and 1 base from J, with 9 bases between. Germline assignment: CDR1 KGHSH and CDR2 LQKENI. The CDR3 runs 15 residues. As DNA, the CDR3 is TGTGCCAGCTCACCACCGGGGGGGCAGAACACTGAAGCTTTCTTT. Its protein product is CASSPPGGQNTEAFF.

CDR3 sequence reads: CASSLTESYGYTF. CDR3 sequence (DNA): TGCGCCAGCAGCTTGACCGAATCCTATGGCTACACCTTC. This chain uses TRBV5-1 with TRBJ1-2; unclear D gene. Per germline, CDR1 SGHRS and CDR2 YFSETQ. The V end lost 1 base, the J end lost 4 bases, and 8 bases lay between the germline ends. The CDR3 runs to 13 residues.

This clone was found a few times. This chain connects TRBV11-3 to TRBJ2-7; no definite D call. V lost 1 base to trimming and J lost 6 bases, with 7 bases between them. Germline CDR1 SGHNT, CDR2 YENEEA. The CDR3 runs to 12 residues. CDR3 region: CASSLGLVEQYF. The CDR3 nucleotides read TGTGCCAGCAGCTTAGGCCTGGTCGAGCAGTACTTC.

CDR3 loop: CSGGYGTSGSRQETQYF. The CDR3 coding sequence is TGCAGCGGTGGTTACGGGACTAGCGGGAGCAGGCAAGAGACCCAGTACTTC. The genes are TRBV29-1 and TRBJ2-5, with 14 bases aligning to TRBD2. Per the germline V gene, CDR1 is SQVTM and CDR2 is ANQGSEA. CDR3 size: 17 residues. The V segment lost 7 bases and the J segment 2 bases; nucleotides outside the gene matches: 12.

This chain uses TRBV27 with TRBJ2-1; perhaps D is TRBD1 or TRBD2 (6 bases each). Trimming removed 8 bases from V and 7 bases from J, with 21 bases in between. Germline values: CDR1 MNHEY, CDR2 SMNVEV (reference sequence). The CDR3 sequence is 15 residues long. As DNA, the CDR3 is TGTGCCAGCTTCCGACGGGGGCAAGGTGGAAATGAGCAGTTCTTC. Protein sequence: CASFRRGQGGNEQFF.

The CDR3 protein is CASSLSPRVDYNEQFF. DNA of the CDR3: TGTGCCAGCAGTTTATCCCCCAGGGTTGACTACAATGAGCAGTTCTTC. The chain uses TRBV27 and TRBJ2-1; the D gene is possibly TRBD1 (5 bases). Germline V CDR1 and CDR2: MNHEY, SMNVEV (reference sequence). Trimming took 0 bases from V and 3 from J, leaving 12 bases between them. This CDR3 spans 16 amino acids.

The rearrangement links TRBV30 to TRBJ2-3, with D unclear. Germline CDR1 is GTSNPN and CDR2 is SVGIG (reference sequence). The CDR3 is 10 residues long. Between the trimmed V and J ends, which lost 4 bases and 7 bases, there was a span of 6 bases. CDR3 sequence: CAWKKNTQYF. CDR3 coding DNA: TGTGCCTGGAAGAAGAATACGCAGTATTTT.